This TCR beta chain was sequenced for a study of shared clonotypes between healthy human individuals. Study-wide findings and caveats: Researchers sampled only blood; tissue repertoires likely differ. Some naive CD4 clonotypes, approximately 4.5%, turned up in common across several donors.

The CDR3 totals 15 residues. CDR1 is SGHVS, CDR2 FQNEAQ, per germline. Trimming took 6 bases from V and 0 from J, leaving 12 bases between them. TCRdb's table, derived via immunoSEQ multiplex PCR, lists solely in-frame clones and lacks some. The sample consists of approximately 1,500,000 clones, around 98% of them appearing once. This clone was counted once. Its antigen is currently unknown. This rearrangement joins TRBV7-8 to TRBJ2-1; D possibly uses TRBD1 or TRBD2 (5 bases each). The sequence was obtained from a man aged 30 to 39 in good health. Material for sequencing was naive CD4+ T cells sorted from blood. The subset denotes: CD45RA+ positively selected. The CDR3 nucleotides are TGTGCCAGCAGTTCCGGTGGGGGCTCCTACAATGAGCAGTTCTTC. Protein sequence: CASSSGGGSYNEQFF.